This T cell receptor (beta chain) derives from a study of cytomegalovirus exposure and HLA in healthy donors. Study-wide background: As an earlier analysis found, some 170 million T cells yielded over 95 million unique TCR beta sequences. Some 80 million unique TCRs from HLA-typed donors were held in an early data release.

Primers for the PCR totalled 60 Vbeta and 13 Jbeta. TCRdb keeps only in-frame clones here, not all; method: immunoSEQ multiplex PCR. Of 150,000 or so clones listed, approximately 80% are singletons. Trimming at V came to 2 bases and at J to 5 bases, leaving 8 bases not matched to a gene. The germline CDR1 and CDR2 sequences are SGHVS and FNYEAQ. This CDR3 is 15 amino acids long. The TCR sequence derives from a woman between 40 and 55 years old in good health and CMV-seronegative. The rearrangement uses TRBV7-6 and TRBJ2-5, with 7 bases fitting TRBD2. Sequenced input: PBMCs. The CDR3 reads CASSLSGNSRETQYF. In nucleotides, the CDR3 is TGTGCCAGCAGCTTAAGCGGGAACAGCAGGGAGACCCAGTACTTC.